The 14 T cell receptor beta chains below all came from one sample that was sequenced in a study of response to subunit inactivated influenza vaccine. TCRdb called the RT-PCR reads again in MiXCR, with one record for every CDR3 protein. The sample has 530,000 or so distinct CDR3 sequences, around 15% seen once. Here the sequenced sample was PBMCs from blood, taken 12 days after vaccination. The origin of the receptors is a man in his fifties who received an inactivated influenza vaccine.

In the case of this clonotype: The junction and the germline gene differ at one end; a read error may be behind it. The gene calls are TRBV13 and TRBJ1-1; D is undetermined. The germline CDR1 and CDR2 sequences are PRHDT and FYEKMQ (reference sequence). CDR3 length: 12 amino acids. CDR3 in DNA: TGTGCCAGCAGCTTAGGCAGGTCCCCGGTTTATTTT. This codes for CASSLGRSPVYF.

This clonotype was seen a handful of times. The chain has TRBV23-1 and TRBJ1-5; 8 positions agree with TRBD1. TRBV23-1 is recorded as an ORF, its role being uncertain. CDR3 length equals 19 residues. V lost 6 bases to trimming and J lost 0 bases; unmatched junction nucleotides: 16. The CDR3 region has the DNA TGCGCCAGCAGGCCTAGTATGGACAGGGTTCCCTTTAGCAATCAGCCCCAGCATTTT. Translation gives CASRPSMDRVPFSNQPQHF.

The rearrangement joins TRBV6-5 to TRBJ1-2; TRBD1 matches at 7 bases. The CDR3 length is 16 residues. With V trimmed by 0 bases and J by 2 bases, 6 bases remained unmatched. Per germline, CDR1 MNHEY and CDR2 SVGAGI. The DNA for the CDR3 is TGTGCCAGCAGTTACTCGAGCGGCAGGGGGAACTATGGCTACACCTTC. Its translation: CASSYSSGRGNYGYTF.

There are a few counts of this clonotype. V gene TRBV7-2 combines with J gene TRBJ2-7; D not certain. V lost 5 bases and J lost 2, with 10 bases in between. The CDR3 is 13 residues long. The germline V gene encodes CDR1 SGHTA and CDR2 FQGNSA. The DNA for the CDR3 is TGTGCCAGCAGCCTGGGGAAGGCCTACGAGCAGTACTTC. It is translated as CASSLGKAYEQYF. Full variable domain (rest looked up from reference TRBV7-2 and TRBJ2-7): GAGVSQSPSNKVTEKGKDVELRCDPISGHTALYWYRQSLGQGLEFLIYFQGNSAPDKSGLPSDRFSAERTGGSVSTLTIQRTQQEDSAVYLCASSLGKAYEQYFGPGTRLTVT.

This clonotype was seen only a few times. The chain joins TRBV6-5 to TRBJ1-1; D gene unclear. The CDR3 spans 14 residues. Germline V CDR1 and CDR2: MNHEY, SVGAGI. Trimming took off 2 bases at V and 4 bases at J, with 11 bases between the two ends. The CDR3 reads CASSYGEASTEAFF. The DNA for the CDR3 is TGTGCCAGCAGTTACGGGGAGGCCAGCACTGAAGCTTTCTTT.

This clonotype showed up many times. This chain uses TRBV7-9 with TRBJ1-4; D is ambiguous. Germline CDR1 SEHNR, CDR2 FQNEAQ (reference sequence). The CDR3 length is 16 residues. Deletions cut 3 bases from V and 7 bases from J, with 18 bases between. CDR3 in amino acids: CASSFSSGSFGEKLFF. The CDR3, as DNA: TGTGCCAGCAGCTTCTCATCGGGGTCTTTCGGTGAAAAACTGTTTTTT.

This clonotype has a handful of counts. DNA for the CDR3: TGCAGCGTTCGGCCGCTTGCGAACACTGAAGCTTTCTTT. The encoded protein is CSVRPLANTEAFF. The V gene is TRBV29-1, the J gene TRBJ1-1, with D hard to call. V lost 5 bases and J lost 1, with 11 bases in between. This CDR3 is 13 amino acids long. The germline gives CDR1 SQVTM, CDR2 ANQGSEA.

The gene calls are TRBV5-6 and TRBJ1-1; TRBD1 matches 7 bases. V shed 8 bases, J shed 0 bases, and the junction held 7 bases outside the gene matches. This CDR3 has 14 residues. Per the germline V gene, CDR1 is SGHDT and CDR2 is YYEEEE. CDR3 nucleotide sequence: TGTGCCAGTCAACAGGGGACGGTGAACACTGAAGCTTTCTTT. As protein: CASQQGTVNTEAFF.

This clonotype was observed a handful of times. The V gene is TRBV4-1, the J gene TRBJ2-1, with TRBD2 identical over 13 bases. Losses at the gene ends were 1 base for V and 0 bases for J; bases not matched to a gene: 12. The germline gives CDR1 MGHRA, CDR2 YSYEKL. The CDR3 runs to 21 residues. CDR3 sequence: CASSQGLAGGLLVSSYNEQFF. CDR3 nucleotides: TGCGCCAGCAGCCAAGGACTAGCGGGGGGCTTATTAGTAAGCTCCTACAATGAGCAGTTCTTC.

This clonotype was picked up a small number of times. The rearrangement uses TRBV11-2 and TRBJ2-7, with D possibly matching TRBD2 (6 bases). Germline values: CDR1 SGHAT, CDR2 FQNNGV. V dropped 5 bases and J dropped 0 bases, with 8 bases sitting between them. The CDR3 runs 13 residues. The CDR3 DNA reads TGTGCCAGCAGCGGGGGAGGCTCCTACGAGCAGTACTTC. Protein product: CASSGGGSYEQYF.

This clonotype was detected a few times. V and J are TRBV20-1 and TRBJ1-2; maybe TRBD1 (6 bases). This CDR3 spans 14 amino acids. Trimming removed 0 bases at V and 5 bases at J, with 13 bases between. The germline gives CDR1 DFQATT, CDR2 SNEGSKA (reference sequence). The CDR3 region is CSARDSQGPYGYTF. DNA of the CDR3: TGCAGTGCTAGAGATTCCCAGGGGCCGTATGGCTACACCTTC.

The V and J genes are TRBV5-5 and TRBJ2-5; tentatively, D is TRBD1 or TRBD2 (5 bases each). Looked up from germline, CDR1 is SGHKS and CDR2 is YYEKEE (reference sequence). V was clipped by 3 bases and J by 5 bases, with 11 bases between them. CDR3 length: 13 residues. CDR3 nucleotides: TGTGCCAGCAGCTCTCAGGGAGACGAGACCCAGTACTTC. Protein sequence: CASSSQGDETQYF.

This clonotype was seen a handful of times. The V gene is TRBV20-1, the J gene TRBJ1-4; TRBD1 might be the D (5 bases). Germline CDR1 reads DFQATT; CDR2 reads SNEGSKA (reference sequence). This CDR3 is 12 amino acids long. V was pared by 6 bases and J by 2 bases, with 7 bases between. The CDR3 is CSAAGTNEKLFF. The CDR3 DNA is TGCAGTGCGGCAGGGACTAATGAAAAACTGTTTTTT.

The rearrangement joins TRBV5-1 to TRBJ2-1; D call uncertain. With 0 bases removed from V and 6 bases from J, the gap between germline ends came to 16 bases. CDR3 length: 16 residues. Germline V CDR1 and CDR2: SGHRS, YFSETQ. This CDR3 is CASSLVGAAEGNEQFF. The CDR3, as DNA: TGCGCCAGCAGCTTGGTAGGTGCGGCCGAAGGCAATGAGCAGTTCTTC.